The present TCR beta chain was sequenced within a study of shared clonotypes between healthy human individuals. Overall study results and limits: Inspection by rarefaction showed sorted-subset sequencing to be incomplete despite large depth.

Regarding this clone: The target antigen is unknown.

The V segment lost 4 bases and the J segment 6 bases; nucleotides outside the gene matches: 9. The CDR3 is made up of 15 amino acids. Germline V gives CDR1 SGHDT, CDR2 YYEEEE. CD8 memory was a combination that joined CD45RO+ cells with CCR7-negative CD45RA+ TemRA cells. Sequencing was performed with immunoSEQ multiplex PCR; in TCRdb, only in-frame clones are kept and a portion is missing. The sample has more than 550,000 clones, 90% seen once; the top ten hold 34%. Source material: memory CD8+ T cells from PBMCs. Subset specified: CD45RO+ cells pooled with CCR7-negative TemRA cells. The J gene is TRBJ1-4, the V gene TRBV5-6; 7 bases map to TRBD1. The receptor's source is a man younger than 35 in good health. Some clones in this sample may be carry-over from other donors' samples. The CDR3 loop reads CASSRETGRDEKLFF. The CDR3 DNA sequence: TGTGCCAGCAGCAGAGAGACAGGGCGGGATGAAAAACTGTTTTTT.